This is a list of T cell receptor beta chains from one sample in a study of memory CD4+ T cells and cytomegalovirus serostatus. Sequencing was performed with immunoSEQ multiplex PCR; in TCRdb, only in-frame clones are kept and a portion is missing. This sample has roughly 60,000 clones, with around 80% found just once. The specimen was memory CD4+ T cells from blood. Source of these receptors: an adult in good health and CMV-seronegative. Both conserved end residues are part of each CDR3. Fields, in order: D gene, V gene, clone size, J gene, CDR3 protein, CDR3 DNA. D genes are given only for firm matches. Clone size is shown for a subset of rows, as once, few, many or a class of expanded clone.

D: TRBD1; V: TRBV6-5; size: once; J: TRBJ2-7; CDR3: CASTKSGQGIYEQYF; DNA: TGTGCCAGCACTAAAAGTGGACAGGGAATCTACGAGCAGTACTTC
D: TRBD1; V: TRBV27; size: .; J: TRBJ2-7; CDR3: CASSTDPRTGEYEQYF; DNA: TGTGCCAGCAGTACCGACCCCCGGACAGGAGAGTACGAGCAGTACTTC
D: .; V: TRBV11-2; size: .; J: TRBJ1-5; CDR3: CASSLGPNQPQHF; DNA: TGTGCCAGCAGCTTAGGGCCTAATCAGCCCCAGCATTTT
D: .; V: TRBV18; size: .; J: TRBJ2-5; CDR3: CASSLGSSGTMRGETQYF; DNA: TGTGCCAGCTCACTAGGTTCTTCCGGGACAATGAGGGGAGAGACCCAGTACTTC
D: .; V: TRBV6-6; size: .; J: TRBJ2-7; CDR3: CASSPKELLGVIEQYF; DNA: TGTGCCAGCAGCCCCAAAGAGCTACTGGGGGTTATAGAGCAGTACTTC
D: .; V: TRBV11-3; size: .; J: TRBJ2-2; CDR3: CASSLGSGTGELFF; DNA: TGTGCCAGCAGCTTAGGGAGTGGAACCGGGGAGCTGTTTTTT
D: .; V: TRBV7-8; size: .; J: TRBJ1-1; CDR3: CASTAVVGTEAFF; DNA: TGTGCCAGCACAGCCGTCGTTGGAACTGAAGCTTTCTTT
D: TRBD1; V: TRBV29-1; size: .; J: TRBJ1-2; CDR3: CSVVETGGNYGYTF; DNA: TGCAGCGTTGTCGAGACAGGGGGCAACTATGGCTACACCTTC
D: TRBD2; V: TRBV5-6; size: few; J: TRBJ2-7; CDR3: CASSLRLLAGGYEQYF; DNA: TGTGCCAGCAGCCTGAGGCTCCTAGCGGGAGGCTACGAGCAGTACTTC
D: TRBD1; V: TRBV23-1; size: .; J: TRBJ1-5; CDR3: CASRRFAGQGFQPQHF; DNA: TGCGCCAGCAGACGCTTCGCAGGACAGGGGTTTCAGCCCCAGCATTTT
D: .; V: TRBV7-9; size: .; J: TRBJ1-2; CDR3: CASSLGARTYGYTF; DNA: TGTGCCAGCAGCTTAGGCGCCAGGACCTATGGCTACACCTTC
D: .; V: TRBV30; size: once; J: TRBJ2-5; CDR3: CAWSVTLQETQYF; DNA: TGTGCCTGGAGTGTTACCCTACAAGAGACCCAGTACTTC
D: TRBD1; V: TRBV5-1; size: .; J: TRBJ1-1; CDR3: CASSQIGQGRTEAFF; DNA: TGCGCCAGCAGCCAGATAGGACAGGGGAGGACTGAAGCTTTCTTT
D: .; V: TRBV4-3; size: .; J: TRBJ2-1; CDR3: CASSQDWSEQFF; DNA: TGCGCCAGCAGCCAAGATTGGAGTGAGCAGTTCTTC
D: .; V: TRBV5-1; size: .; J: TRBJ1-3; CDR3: CASTLMGVPGNTIYF; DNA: TGCGCCAGCACGCTGATGGGGGTTCCTGGAAACACCATATATTTT
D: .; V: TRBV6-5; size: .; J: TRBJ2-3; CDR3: CAIRSGLHTDTQYF; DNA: TGTGCCATCCGATCCGGGTTGCATACAGATACGCAGTATTTT
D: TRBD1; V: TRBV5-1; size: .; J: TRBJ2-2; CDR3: CASSLGGQVFGELFF; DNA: TGCGCCAGCAGCTTAGGGGGACAGGTTTTCGGGGAGCTGTTTTTT
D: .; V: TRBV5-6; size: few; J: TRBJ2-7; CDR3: CASSLLGSVTYEQYF; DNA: TGTGCCAGCAGCTTGTTGGGGTCTGTCACCTACGAGCAGTACTTC
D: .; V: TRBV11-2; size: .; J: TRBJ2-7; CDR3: CASSLGTGRQYF; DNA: TGTGCCAGCAGCTTAGGGACCGGGAGGCAGTACTTC
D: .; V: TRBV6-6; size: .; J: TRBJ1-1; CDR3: CANSPGNTEAFF; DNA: TGTGCCAACAGCCCGGGCAACACTGAAGCTTTCTTT
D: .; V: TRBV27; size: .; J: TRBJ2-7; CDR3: CASIKSGTGAYEQYF; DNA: TGTGCCAGCATTAAATCCGGGACGGGCGCCTACGAGCAGTACTTC
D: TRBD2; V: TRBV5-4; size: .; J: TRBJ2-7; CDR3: CASSLGGFGSYEQYF; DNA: TGTGCCAGCAGCCTCGGGGGGTTCGGCTCCTACGAGCAGTACTTC
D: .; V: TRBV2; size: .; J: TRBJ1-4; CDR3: CASSGPPPNEKLFF; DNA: TGTGCCTCCTCAGGACCGCCTCCGAATGAAAAACTGTTTTTT
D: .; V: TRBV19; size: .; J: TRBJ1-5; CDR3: CASSIGEGLGLPPQHF; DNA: TGTGCCAGTAGTATTGGGGAAGGGTTGGGGCTTCCACCCCAGCATTTT
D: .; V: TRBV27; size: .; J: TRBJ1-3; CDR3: CASTSAGSGNTIYF; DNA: TGTGCCAGCACTTCCGCAGGCTCTGGAAACACCATATATTTT
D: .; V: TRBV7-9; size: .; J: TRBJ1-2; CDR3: CASSLTGTVYGYTF; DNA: TGTGCCAGCAGCCTAACCGGGACGGTATATGGCTACACCTTC
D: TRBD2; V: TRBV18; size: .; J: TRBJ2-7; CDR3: CASSPSSGGAYEQYF; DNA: TGTGCCAGCTCACCATCGAGCGGGGGGGCCTACGAGCAGTACTTC
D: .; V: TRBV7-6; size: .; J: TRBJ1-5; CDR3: CASSNSNQPQHF; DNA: TGTGCCAGCAGCAATAGCAATCAGCCCCAGCATTTT
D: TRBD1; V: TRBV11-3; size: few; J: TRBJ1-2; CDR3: CASSGQGDTNYGYTF; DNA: TGTGCCAGCAGCGGACAGGGAGATACTAACTATGGCTACACCTTC
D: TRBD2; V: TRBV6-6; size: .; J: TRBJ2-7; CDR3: CASSTSSSGSPYEQYF; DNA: TGTGCCAGCAGCACCTCCTCTAGCGGGAGTCCCTACGAGCAGTACTTC
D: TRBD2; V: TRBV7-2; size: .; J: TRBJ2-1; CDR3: CASSGRDYLTGGEQFF; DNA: TGTGCCAGCAGCGGCCGGGACTACCTTACAGGTGGTGAGCAGTTCTTC
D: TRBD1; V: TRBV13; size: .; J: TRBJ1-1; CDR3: CASSYPTFWGQGAGAFF; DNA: TGTGCCAGCAGCTACCCCACTTTTTGGGGACAGGGGGCAGGAGCTTTCTTT
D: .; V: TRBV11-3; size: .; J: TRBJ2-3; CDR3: CASSLGSDTQYF; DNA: TGTGCCAGCAGCTTAGGATCAGATACGCAGTATTTT
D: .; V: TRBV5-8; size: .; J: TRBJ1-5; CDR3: CASSLYRVVRNQPQHF; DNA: TGTGCCAGCAGCTTGTACAGGGTGGTTCGCAATCAGCCCCAGCATTTT
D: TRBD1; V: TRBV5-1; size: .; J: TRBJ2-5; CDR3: CASSSNPGTEETQYF; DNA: TGCGCCAGCAGCTCGAATCCCGGGACAGAGGAGACCCAGTACTTC
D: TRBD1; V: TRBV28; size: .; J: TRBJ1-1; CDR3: CASSSGRGSSEAFF; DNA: TGTGCCAGCAGTTCAGGCAGGGGGAGTTCTGAAGCTTTCTTT
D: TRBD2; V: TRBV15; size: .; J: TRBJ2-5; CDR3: CATSRDFNLAGETQYF; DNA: TGTGCCACCAGCAGAGATTTCAACTTAGCGGGGGAGACCCAGTACTTC
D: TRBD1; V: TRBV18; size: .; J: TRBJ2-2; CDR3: CASSPGQVSGELFF; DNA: TGTGCCAGCTCACCCGGACAGGTCTCCGGGGAGCTGTTTTTT
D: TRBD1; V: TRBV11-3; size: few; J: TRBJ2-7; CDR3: CASSPTGVSSYEQYF; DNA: TGTGCCAGCAGCCCGACAGGGGTCAGCTCCTACGAGCAGTACTTC
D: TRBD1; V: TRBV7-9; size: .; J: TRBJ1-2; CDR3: CASSSGQGSVEGYTF; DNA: TGTGCCAGCAGCTCTGGACAGGGGTCCGTGGAAGGCTACACCTTC
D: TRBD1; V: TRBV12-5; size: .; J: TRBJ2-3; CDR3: CASGSYRGHTDTQYF; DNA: TGTGCTAGTGGTTCGTACAGGGGGCACACAGATACGCAGTATTTT
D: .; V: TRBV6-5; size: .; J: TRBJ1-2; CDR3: CASSKRKDGYTF; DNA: TGTGCCAGCAGTAAAAGGAAGGATGGCTACACCTTC
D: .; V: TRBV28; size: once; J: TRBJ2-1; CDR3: CASSLSWNEQFF; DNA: TGTGCCAGCAGTTTGTCCTGGAATGAGCAGTTCTTC
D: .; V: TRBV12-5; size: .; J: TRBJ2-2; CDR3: CASVYSTGLLNTGELFF; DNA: TGTGCTAGTGTTTACTCGACTGGACTACTAAACACCGGGGAGCTGTTTTTT
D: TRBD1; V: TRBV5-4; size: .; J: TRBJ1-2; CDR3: CASSLRTGGAKGYTF; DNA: TGTGCCAGCAGCTTGAGAACAGGGGGCGCGAAAGGCTACACCTTC
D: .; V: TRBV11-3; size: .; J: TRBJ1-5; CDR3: CASSLRSNQPQHF; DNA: TGTGCCAGCAGCTTACGTAGCAATCAGCCCCAGCATTTT
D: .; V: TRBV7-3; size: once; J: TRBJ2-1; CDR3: CASSLQGGEQFF; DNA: TGTGCCAGCAGCCTGCAGGGCGGTGAGCAGTTCTTC
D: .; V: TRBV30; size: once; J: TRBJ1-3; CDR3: CAWIFRAGNTIYF; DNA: TGTGCCTGGATATTCAGGGCTGGAAACACCATATATTTT
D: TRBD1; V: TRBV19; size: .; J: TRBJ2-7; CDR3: CASSGQGYEQYF; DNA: TGTGCCAGTTCGGGACAGGGCTACGAGCAGTACTTC
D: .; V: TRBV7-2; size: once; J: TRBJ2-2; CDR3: CASSLGRATNTGELFF; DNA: TGTGCCAGCAGCTTAGGGCGCGCTACGAACACCGGGGAGCTGTTTTTT
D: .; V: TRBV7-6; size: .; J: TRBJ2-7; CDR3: CASSLANAYEQYF; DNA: TGTGCCAGCAGCTTAGCTAATGCCTACGAGCAGTACTTC
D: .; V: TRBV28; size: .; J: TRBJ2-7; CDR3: CATPLPGTSSSYEQYF; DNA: TGTGCCACCCCATTACCCGGGACCAGCAGCTCCTACGAGCAGTACTTC
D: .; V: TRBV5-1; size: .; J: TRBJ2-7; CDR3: CASSPAGQTMAEQYF; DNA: TGCGCCAGCAGCCCGGCCGGCCAGACAATGGCCGAGCAGTACTTC